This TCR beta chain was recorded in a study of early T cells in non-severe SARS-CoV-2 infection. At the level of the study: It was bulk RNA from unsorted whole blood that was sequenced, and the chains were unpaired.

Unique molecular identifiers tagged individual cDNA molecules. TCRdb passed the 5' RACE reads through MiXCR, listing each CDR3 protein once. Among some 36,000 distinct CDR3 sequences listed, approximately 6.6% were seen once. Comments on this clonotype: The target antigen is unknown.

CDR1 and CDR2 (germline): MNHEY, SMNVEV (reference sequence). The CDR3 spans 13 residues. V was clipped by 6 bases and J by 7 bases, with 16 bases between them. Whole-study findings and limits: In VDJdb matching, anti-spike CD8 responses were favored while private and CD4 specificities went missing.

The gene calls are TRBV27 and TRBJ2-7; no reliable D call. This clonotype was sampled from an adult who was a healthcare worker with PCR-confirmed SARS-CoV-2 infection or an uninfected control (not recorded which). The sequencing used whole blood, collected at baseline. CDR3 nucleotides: TGTGCCAGCAGCCGACCAAACCGCCTTGAGCAGTACTTC. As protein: CASSRPNRLEQYF.